The source of this T cell receptor (beta chain) is a study of Tregs in tolerant kidney transplant recipients. Study-wide findings and caveats: In tolerant patients, donor-specific Tregs outgrew total Tregs, suggesting antigen-driven expansion. Biological reproducibility was not directly addressed, but technical replication error appeared minimal. Few patients were studied, so findings need validation in larger groups.

Mixed chimerism was transient after nonmyeloablative marrow transplants from related graft donors. Unstimulated regulatory T cells (CD4+CD25+CD127-), CD4+CD25- non-regulatory cells, CD4 and CD8 cells were FACS-sorted from thawed PBMCs. This table comes from immunoSEQ multiplex PCR, and its TCRdb copy is limited to in-frame clones, with some not included. The sample includes about 64,000 clones, 80% to 90% seen only once; the top ten take 3.5% to 4%. On this clone: Antigen: not known.

Per the germline V gene, CDR1 is SGHTA and CDR2 is FQGNSA. The length of the CDR3 is 18 residues. Trimming cost V 6 bases and J 0 bases; bases outside gene matches: 12. The receptor was isolated from a human patient who received a combined kidney and bone marrow transplant. Some of these T cells may belong to the graft donor. The chain uses TRBV7-2 and TRBJ2-5; 11 bases agree with TRBD1. This sample comprised CD4+ T cells from blood (PBMCs), obtained 6 months after the transplant. The CDR3 DNA reads as TGTGCCAGCAGTTACAAAACCGGGACAGGGGGTTACCAAGAGACCCAGTACTTC. Amino acid sequence: CASSYKTGTGGYQETQYF.